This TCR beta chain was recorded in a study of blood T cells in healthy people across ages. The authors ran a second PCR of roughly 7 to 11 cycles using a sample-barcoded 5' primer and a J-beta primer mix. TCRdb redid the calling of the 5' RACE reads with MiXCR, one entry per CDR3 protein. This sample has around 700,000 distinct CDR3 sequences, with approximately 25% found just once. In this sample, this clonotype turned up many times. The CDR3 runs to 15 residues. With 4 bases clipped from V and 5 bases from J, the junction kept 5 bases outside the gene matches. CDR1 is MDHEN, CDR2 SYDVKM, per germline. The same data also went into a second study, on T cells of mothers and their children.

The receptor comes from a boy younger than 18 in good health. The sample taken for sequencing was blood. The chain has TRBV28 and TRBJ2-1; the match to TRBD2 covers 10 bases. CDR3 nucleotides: TGTGCCAGCAGTTCCGTAGCGGGAGGTAACAATGAGCAGTTCTTC. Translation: CASSSVAGGNNEQFF.